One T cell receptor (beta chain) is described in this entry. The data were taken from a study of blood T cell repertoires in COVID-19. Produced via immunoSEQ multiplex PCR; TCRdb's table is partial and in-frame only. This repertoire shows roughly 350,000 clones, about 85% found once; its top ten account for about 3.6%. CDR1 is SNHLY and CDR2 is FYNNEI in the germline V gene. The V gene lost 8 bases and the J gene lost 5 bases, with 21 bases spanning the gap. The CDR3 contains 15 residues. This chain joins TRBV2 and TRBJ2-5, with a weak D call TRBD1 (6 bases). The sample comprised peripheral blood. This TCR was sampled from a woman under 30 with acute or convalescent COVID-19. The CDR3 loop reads CASGSLGGRWETQYF. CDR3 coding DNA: TGTGCCAGCGGGTCCCTAGGGGGACGGTGGGAGACCCAGTACTTC.